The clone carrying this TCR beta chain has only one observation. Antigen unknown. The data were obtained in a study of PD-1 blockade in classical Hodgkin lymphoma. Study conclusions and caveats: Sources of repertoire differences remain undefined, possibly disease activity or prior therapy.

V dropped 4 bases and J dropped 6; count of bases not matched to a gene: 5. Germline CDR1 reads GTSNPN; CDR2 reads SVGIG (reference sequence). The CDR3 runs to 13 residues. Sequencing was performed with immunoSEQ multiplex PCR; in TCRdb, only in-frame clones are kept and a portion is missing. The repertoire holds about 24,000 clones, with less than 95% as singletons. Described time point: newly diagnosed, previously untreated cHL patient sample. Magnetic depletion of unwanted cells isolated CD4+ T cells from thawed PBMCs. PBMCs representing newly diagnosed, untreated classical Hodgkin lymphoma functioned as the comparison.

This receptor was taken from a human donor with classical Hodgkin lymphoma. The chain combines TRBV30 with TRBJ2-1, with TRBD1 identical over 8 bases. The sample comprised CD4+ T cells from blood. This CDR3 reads CAWTKDRANEQFF. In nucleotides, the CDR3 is TGTGCCTGGACTAAGGACAGGGCCAATGAGCAGTTCTTC.